This TCR beta chain was identified during a study of blood T cell repertoires in COVID-19. The wider study: COVID-19 samples collected from the United States, Italy and Spain covered acute and convalescent phases.

Profiling relied on immunoSEQ multiplex PCR, and the TCRdb table lists in-frame clones only, not all of them. The sample includes about 150,000 clones, 87% of them seen just once. The CDR3 is made up of 17 amino acids. The V end lost 4 bases, the J end lost 0 bases, and 18 bases lay between the germline ends. CDR1 is LGHDT, CDR2 YNNKEL, per germline (reference sequence). The genes are TRBV3-1 (or the pseudogene TRBV3-2) and TRBJ1-2, with no clear D. Specimen: peripheral blood. This clonotype was obtained from a woman between 50 and 59 years old with active or convalescent COVID-19. CDR3: CASSRLTGALANYGYTF. For the CDR3, the DNA is TGTGCCAGCAGCCGCCTTACTGGAGCCCTAGCTAACTATGGCTACACCTTC.